The present entry profiles one T cell receptor beta chain with its context. Its antigen is as yet unknown. This sample was taken from a study of OX40 agonist ivuxolimab in advanced cancers. About the research overall: In this trial design, patients received ivuxolimab intravenously at 0.01 to 10 mg/kg every 2 weeks. Three patients responded partially, comprising one with hepatocellular carcinoma and two with cutaneous melanoma. Overall study results and limits: At 0.1 to 3.0 mg/kg and by week 6, CD4+ and CD8+ T cells in the blood had expanded clonally. The mean number of expanded clones was higher in CD8+ T cells than in CD4+.

Clones were sequenced by immunoSEQ multiplex PCR, and TCRdb holds only the in-frame ones, with some missing. The repertoire holds approximately 65,000 clones, with around nine tenths as singletons. CDR3 length: 14 amino acids. The V and J ends lost 5 bases and 5 bases, in that order; junction bases with no gene match: 8. Germline V gives CDR1 GTSNPN, CDR2 SVGIG (reference sequence). The source of this sequence is an adult with an advanced solid tumor such as melanoma, head and neck, liver or kidney cancer. Specimen: CD4+ or CD8+ T cells sorted from blood, collected in a trial of the OX40 agonist ivuxolimab. The chain combines TRBV30 with TRBJ2-2; 7 bases line up with TRBD2. CDR3 sequence reads: CAWLGGGTTGELFF. For the CDR3, the DNA is TGTGCCTGGCTCGGCGGGGGTACTACCGGGGAGCTGTTTTTT.